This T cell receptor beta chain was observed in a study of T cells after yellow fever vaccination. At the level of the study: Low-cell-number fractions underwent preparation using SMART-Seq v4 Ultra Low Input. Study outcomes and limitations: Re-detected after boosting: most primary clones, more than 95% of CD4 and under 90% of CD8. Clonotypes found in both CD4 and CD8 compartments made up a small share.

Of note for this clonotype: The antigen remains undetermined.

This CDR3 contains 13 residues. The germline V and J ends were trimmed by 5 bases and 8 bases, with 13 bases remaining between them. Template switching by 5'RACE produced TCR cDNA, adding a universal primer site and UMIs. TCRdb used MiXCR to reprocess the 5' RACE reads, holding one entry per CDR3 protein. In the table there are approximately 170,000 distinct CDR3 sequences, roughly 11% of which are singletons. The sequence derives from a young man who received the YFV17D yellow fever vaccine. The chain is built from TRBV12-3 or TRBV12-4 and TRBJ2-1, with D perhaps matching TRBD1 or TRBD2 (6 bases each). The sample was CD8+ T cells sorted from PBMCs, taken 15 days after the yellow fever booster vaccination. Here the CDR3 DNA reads TGTGCCAGCAGTCGACCGGGGGCCCATGAGCAGTTCTTC. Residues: CASSRPGAHEQFF.